These 2 T cell receptor beta chains came from one sample sequenced in a study of T and B cells in COVID-19 patients. From blood, roughly 250-500 ng of genomic DNA served as TRB template. BIOMED2 TRB-A/B primer pools were used in multiplex TRB PCR. TCRdb recomputed calls from the multiplex PCR reads with MiXCR, one row per CDR3 protein. Altogether 20,000 to 25,000 distinct CDR3 sequences are present, more than 30% being singletons, with the ten largest covering around 2.1%. Sample: blood. These receptors were collected from a human donor who had recovered from COVID-19.

There are a few counts of this clonotype. The genes are TRBV19 and TRBJ1-5; TRBD1 aligns across 11 bases. Germline V gene lookup returns CDR1 LNHDA and CDR2 SQIVND (reference sequence). CDR3 size: 20 residues. Germline trimming cut 7 bases from V and 0 bases from J; bases unmatched to any gene: 17. CDR3 loop: CASNPGPGTGGYLSNQPQHF. CDR3 coding DNA: TGTGCCAGTAATCCGGGCCCCGGGACAGGGGGTTATCTTAGCAATCAGCCCCAGCATTTT.

J is TRBJ1-2 and V is TRBV6-5; D gene unclear. Per the germline V gene, CDR1 is MNHEY and CDR2 is SVGAGI. This CDR3 contains 15 residues. Trimming shortened V by 0 bases and J by 4 bases, and 12 bases separated the two germline ends. For the CDR3, the DNA is TGTGCCAGCAGTTACTCCGGGCAGGCTGGCTATGGCTACACCTTC. Protein product: CASSYSGQAGYGYTF.